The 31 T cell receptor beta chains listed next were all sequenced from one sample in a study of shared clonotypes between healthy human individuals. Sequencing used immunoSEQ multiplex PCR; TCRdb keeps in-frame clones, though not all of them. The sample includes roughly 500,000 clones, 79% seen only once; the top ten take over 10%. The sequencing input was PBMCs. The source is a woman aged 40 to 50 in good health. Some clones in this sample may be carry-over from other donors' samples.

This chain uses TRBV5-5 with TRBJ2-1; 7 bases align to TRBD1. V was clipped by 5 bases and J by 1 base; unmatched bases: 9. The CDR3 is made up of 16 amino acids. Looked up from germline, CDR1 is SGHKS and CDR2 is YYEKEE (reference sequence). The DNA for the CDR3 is TGTGCCAGCAGTAGCTTGGACAGGTTTTCCTACAATGAGCAGTTCTTC. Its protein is CASSSLDRFSYNEQFF.

DNA of the CDR3: TGTGCCAGCAGCTTAAATCCGCGACAGGGGACGAGCTCTGGGGCCAACGTCCTGACTTTC. It translates to CASSLNPRQGTSSGANVLTF. The chain carries TRBV7-3 and TRBJ2-6, with TRBD1 matching 8 bases. Looked up from germline, CDR1 is SGHTA and CDR2 is FQGTGA. Losses at the gene ends were 1 base for V and 0 bases for J; bases not matched to a gene: 11. The CDR3 totals 20 residues. The full variable domain, in which reference TRBV7-3 and TRBJ2-6 provide the parts outside the CDR3, is GAGVSQTPSNKVTEKGKYVELRCDPISGHTALYWYRQSLGQGPEFLIYFQGTGAADDSGLPNDRFFAVRPEGSVSTLKIQRTERGDSAVYLCASSLNPRQGTSSGANVLTFGAGSRLTVL.

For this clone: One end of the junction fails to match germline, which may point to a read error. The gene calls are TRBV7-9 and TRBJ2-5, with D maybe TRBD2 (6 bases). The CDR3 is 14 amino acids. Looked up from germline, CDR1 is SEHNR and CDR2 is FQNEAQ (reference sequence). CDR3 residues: CASSSGLIQESQYF. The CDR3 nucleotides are TGTGCCAGCAGCTCGGGACTGATACAAGAGAGCCAGTACTTC.

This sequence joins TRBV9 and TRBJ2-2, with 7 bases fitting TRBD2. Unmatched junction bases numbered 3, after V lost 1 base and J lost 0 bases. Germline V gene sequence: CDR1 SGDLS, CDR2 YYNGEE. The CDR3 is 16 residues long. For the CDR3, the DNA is TGTGCCAGCAGCGTATCTAGCGGATCGAACACCGGGGAGCTGTTTTTT. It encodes CASSVSSGSNTGELFF.

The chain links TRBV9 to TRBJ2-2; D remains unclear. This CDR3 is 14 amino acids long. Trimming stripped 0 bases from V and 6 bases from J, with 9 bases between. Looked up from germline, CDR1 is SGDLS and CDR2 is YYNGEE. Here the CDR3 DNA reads TGTGCCAGCAGCGTAGCTCCACGCTCCGGGGAGCTGTTTTTT. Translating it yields CASSVAPRSGELFF.

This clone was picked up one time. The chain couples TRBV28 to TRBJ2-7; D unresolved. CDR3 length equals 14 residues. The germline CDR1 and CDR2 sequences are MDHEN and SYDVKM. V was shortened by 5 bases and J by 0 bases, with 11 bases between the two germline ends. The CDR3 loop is CASSPYRGSYEQYF. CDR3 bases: TGTGCCAGCAGTCCTTACAGAGGCTCCTACGAGCAGTACTTC.

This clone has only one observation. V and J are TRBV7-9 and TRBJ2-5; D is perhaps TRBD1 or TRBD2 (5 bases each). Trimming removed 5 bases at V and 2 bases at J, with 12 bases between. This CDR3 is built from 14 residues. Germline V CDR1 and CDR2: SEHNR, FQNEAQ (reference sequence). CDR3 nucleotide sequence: TGTGCCAGCAGCCCCGGGTGGGGGCAAGAGACCCAGTACTTC. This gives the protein CASSPGWGQETQYF.

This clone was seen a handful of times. The CDR3 coding sequence is TGTGCCAGAACCCAAGGAGGACGGCCCCAAAACACCATATATTTT. Its translation is CARTQGGRPQNTIYF. The rearrangement links TRBV5-3 to TRBJ1-3, with D uncertain. TRBV5-3 counts as an open reading frame of uncertain function. V lost 6 bases, J lost 6 bases, and 19 bases lay in between. The CDR3 has 15 amino acids.

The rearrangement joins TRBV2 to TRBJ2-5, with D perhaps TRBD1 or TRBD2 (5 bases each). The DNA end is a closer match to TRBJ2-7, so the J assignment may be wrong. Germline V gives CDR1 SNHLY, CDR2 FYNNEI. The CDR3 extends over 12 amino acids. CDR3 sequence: CASRGESHEQYF. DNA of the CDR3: TGTGCCAGCAGGGGGGAGTCCCACGAGCAGTACTTC.

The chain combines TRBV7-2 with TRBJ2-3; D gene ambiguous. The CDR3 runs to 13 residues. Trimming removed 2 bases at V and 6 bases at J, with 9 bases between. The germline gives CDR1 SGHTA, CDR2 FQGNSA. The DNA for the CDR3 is TGTGCCAGCAGCTTATTGACTGGGGATACGCAGTATTTT. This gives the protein CASSLLTGDTQYF.

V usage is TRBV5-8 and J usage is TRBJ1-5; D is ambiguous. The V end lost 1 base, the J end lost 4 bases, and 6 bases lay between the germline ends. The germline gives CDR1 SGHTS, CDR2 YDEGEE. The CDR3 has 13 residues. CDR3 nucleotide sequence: TGTGCCAGCAGCTTGCAGCTGAATCAGCCCCAGCATTTT. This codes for CASSLQLNQPQHF. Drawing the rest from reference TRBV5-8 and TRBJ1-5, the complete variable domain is EAGVTQSPTHLIKTRGQQATLRCSPISGHTSVYWYQQALGLGLQFLLWYDEGEERNRGNFPPRFSGRQFPNYSSELNVNALELEDSALYLCASSLQLNQPQHFGDGTRLSIL.

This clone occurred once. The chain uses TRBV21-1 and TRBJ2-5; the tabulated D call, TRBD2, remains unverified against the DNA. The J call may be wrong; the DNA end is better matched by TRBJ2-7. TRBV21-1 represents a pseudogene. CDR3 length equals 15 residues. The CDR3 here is CASGGRKLVNYEQYF. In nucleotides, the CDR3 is TGTGCCAGCGGTGGTAGAAAACTAGTCAACTACGAGCAGTACTTC.

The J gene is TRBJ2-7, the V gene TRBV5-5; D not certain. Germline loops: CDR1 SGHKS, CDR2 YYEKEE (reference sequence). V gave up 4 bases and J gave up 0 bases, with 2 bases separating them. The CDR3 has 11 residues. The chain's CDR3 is CASSVSYEQYF. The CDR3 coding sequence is TGTGCCAGCAGCGTCTCCTACGAGCAGTACTTC.

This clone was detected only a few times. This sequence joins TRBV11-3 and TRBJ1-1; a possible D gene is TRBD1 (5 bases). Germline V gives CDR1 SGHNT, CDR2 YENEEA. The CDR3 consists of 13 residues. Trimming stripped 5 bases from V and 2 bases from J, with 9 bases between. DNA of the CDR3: TGTGCCAGCAGCCCAGACAGCAACACTGAAGCTTTCTTT. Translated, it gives CASSPDSNTEAFF.

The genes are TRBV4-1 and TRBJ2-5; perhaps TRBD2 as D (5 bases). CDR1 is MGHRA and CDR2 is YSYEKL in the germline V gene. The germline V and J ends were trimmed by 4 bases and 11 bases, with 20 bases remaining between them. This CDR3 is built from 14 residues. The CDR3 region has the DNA TGCGCCAGCAGCCCTCAGATTGGGTCGGAGGAGCAGTACTTC. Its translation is CASSPQIGSEEQYF.

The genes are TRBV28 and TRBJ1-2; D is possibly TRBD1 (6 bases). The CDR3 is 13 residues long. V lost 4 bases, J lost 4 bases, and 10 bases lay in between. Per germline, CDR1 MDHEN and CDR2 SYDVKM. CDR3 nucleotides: TGTGCCAGCAGTTGGGGGCAGGTCTATGGCTACACCTTC. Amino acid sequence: CASSWGQVYGYTF.

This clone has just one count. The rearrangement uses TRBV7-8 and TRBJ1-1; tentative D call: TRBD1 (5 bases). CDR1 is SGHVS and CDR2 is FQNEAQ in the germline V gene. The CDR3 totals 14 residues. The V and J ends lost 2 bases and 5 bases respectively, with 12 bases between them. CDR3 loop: CASSLQGSWTEAFF. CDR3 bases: TGTGCCAGCAGCTTACAGGGCTCGTGGACTGAAGCTTTCTTT.

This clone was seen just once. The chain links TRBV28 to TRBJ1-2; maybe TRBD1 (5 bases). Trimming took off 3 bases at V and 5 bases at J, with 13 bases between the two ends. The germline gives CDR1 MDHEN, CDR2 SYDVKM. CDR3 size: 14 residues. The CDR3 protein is CASSFGGAGYGYTF. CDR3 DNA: TGTGCCAGCAGTTTCGGGGGTGCCGGTTATGGCTACACCTTC.

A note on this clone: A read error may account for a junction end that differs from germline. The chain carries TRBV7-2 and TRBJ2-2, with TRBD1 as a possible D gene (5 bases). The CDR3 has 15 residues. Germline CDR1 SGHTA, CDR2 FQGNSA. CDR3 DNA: TGTGCCAGCACCTTAATCCAGGGAAGCACCGGGGAGCTGTTTTTT. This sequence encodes CASTLIQGSTGELFF. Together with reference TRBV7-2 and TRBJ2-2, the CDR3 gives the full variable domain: GAGVSQSPSNKVTEKGKDVELRCDPISGHTALYWYRQSLGQGLEFLIYFQGNSAPDKSGLPSDRFSAERTGGSVSTLTIQRTQQEDSAVYLCASTLIQGSTGELFFGEGSRLTVL.

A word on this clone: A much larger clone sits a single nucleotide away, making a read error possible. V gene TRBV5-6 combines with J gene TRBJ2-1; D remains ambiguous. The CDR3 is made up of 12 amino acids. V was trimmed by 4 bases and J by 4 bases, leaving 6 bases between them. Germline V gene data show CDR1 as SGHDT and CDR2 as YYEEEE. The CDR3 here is CASSTDYNEQFF. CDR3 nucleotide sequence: TGTGCCAGCAGCACAGATTACAATGAGCAGTTCTTC.

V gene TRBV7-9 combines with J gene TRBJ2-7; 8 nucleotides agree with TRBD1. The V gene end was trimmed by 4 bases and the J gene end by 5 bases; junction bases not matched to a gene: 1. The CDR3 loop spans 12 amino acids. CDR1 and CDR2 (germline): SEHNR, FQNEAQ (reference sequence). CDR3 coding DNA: TGTGCCAGCAGCTGGACAGGGAACGAGCAGTACTTC. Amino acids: CASSWTGNEQYF.

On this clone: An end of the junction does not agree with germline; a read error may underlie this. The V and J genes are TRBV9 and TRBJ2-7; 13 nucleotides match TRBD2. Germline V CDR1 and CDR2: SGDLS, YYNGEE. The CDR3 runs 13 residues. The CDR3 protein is CASSVFTSGRADF. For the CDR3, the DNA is TGTGCCAGCAGCGTCTTTACTAGCGGGAGGGCGGACTTC. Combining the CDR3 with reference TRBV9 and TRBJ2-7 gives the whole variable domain DSGVTQTPKHLITATGQRVTLRCSPRSGDLSVYWYQQSLDQGLQFLIQYYNGEERAKGNILERFSAQQFPDLHSELNLSSLELGDSALYFCASSVFTSGRADFGPGTRLTVT.

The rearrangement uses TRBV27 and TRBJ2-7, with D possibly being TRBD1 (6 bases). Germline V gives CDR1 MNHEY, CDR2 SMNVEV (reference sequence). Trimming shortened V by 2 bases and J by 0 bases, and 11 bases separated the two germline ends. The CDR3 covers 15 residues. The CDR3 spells CASSLQGISSYEQYF. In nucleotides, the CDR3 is TGTGCCAGCAGTTTACAGGGGATTAGCTCCTACGAGCAGTACTTC.

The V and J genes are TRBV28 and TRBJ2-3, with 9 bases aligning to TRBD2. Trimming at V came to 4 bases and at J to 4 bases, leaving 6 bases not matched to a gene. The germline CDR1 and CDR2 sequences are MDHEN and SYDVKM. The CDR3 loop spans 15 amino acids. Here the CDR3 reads CASSSLAGASDTQYF. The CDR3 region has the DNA TGTGCCAGCAGTTCCTTAGCGGGAGCGTCAGATACGCAGTATTTT.

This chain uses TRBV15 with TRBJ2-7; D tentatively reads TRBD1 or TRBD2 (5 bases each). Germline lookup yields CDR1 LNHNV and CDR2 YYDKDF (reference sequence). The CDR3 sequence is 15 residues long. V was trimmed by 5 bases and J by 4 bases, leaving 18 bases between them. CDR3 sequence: CATSRWDGQSYEQYF. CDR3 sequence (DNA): TGTGCCACCAGCCGATGGGACGGACAAAGTTACGAGCAGTACTTC.

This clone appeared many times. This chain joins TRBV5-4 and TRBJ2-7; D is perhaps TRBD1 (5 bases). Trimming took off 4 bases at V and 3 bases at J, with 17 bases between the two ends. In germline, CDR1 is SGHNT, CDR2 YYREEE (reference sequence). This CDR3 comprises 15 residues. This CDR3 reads CASSLDSGAYYEQYF. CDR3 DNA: TGTGCCAGCAGCCTTGACAGTGGGGCCTACTACGAGCAGTACTTC.

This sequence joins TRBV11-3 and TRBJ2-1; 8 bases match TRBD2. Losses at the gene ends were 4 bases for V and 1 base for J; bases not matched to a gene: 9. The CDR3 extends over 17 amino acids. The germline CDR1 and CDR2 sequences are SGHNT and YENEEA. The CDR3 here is CASSSAGRAVSYNEQFF. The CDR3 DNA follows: TGTGCCAGCAGCTCCGCCGGGAGGGCGGTTTCCTACAATGAGCAGTTCTTC.

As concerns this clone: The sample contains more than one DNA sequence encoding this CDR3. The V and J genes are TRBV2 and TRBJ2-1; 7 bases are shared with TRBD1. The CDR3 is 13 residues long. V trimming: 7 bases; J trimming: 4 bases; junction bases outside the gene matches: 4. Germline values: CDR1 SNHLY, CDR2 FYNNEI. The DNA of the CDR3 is TGTGCCAGCACTGGACAGGCTTACAATGAGCAGTTCTTC. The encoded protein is CASTGQAYNEQFF.

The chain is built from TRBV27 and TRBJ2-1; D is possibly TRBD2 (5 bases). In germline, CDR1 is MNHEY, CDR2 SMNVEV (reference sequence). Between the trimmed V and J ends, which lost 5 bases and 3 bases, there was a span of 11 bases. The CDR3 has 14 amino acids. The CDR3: CASSPRGIYNEQFF. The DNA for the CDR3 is TGTGCCAGCAGTCCCCGGGGTATCTACAATGAGCAGTTCTTC.

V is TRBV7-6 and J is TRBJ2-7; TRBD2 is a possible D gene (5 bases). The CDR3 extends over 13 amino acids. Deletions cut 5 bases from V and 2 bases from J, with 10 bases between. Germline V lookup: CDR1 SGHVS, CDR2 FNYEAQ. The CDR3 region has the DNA TGTGCCAGCAGCGAAGGACTCGCCTACGAGCAGTACTTC. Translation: CASSEGLAYEQYF.

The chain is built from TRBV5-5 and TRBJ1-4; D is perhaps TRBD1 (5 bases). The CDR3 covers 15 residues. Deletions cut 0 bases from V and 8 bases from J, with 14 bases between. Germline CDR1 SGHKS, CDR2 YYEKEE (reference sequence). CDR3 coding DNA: TGTGCCAGCAGCTTGGGGGGCAGGATTGAGGAAAAACTGTTTTTT. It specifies CASSLGGRIEEKLFF.